The table lists the clone carrying this T cell receptor beta chain with many counts. The antigen is not known. The data belong to a study of T-cell reconstitution after alpha-beta-depleted transplantation in children. This CDR3 has 21 residues. V was clipped by 4 bases and J by 7 bases; unmatched bases: 28. CDR1 and CDR2 (germline): MDHEN, SYDVKM. Molecular barcoding with unique molecular identifiers was used for the TCRbeta library. From the PCR reads, TCRdb called clonotypes with MiXCR, one entry per CDR3 protein. The sample has roughly 160,000 distinct CDR3 sequences, around 10% seen once. Whole-study results and caveats: By about two months after transplant, alpha-beta T cells reportedly arose from several hundred graft clones that had expanded. It was surviving recipient T cells and thymic progenitors that gave some patients high TCRbeta diversity at day 60. Newly produced T cells mostly provided counts and TCRbeta diversity after one year, as hyperexpanded clones declined.

The rearrangement uses TRBV28 and TRBJ2-4; TRBD1 aligns across 7 bases. The TCR was taken from a boy between 2 and 10 years old with acute myeloid leukemia, due to receive a stem cell transplant. The input for sequencing was PBMCs, taken before TCRalphabeta/CD19-depleted stem cell transplant. The CDR3, as DNA: TGTGCCAGCAGTTCCTCTCTGAGACAGGGTTCGGCGGGTTGGTCGTGGAACATTCAGTACTTC. Translated, it gives CASSSSLRQGSAGWSWNIQYF.